This TCR beta chain was sequenced in a study of identifying expanded T cells in peripheral blood. Regarding the study as a whole: About 1.2 clones differed between technical replicates, versus approximately 17 and 20 over time.

The CDR3 runs 13 residues. V lost 5 bases to trimming and J lost 6 bases, with 11 bases between them. Germline lookup yields CDR1 SGHVS and CDR2 FNYEAQ. About this clone itself: Its antigen is unidentified.

Assay: immunoSEQ multiplex PCR; the TCRdb copy retains only in-frame clones and omits some. The profile shows about 84,000 clones, approximately 83% of them singletons. The sequence was collected from a person aged 18 to 75 in good health. The chain couples TRBV7-6 to TRBJ2-4; D call uncertain. Sequencing input: blood. CDR3 protein: CASSPGWSNIQYF. The CDR3 DNA reads as TGTGCCAGCAGCCCCGGATGGTCAAACATTCAGTACTTC.